These 24 T cell receptor beta chains came from one sample sequenced in a study of T cell changes during pregnancy in multiple sclerosis. Sequencing used immunoSEQ multiplex PCR; TCRdb keeps in-frame clones, though not all of them. Among about 40,000 clones listed, roughly nine tenths were seen once. Sequences were derived from CD8+ T cells from peripheral blood mononuclear cells, sampled in the first trimester of pregnancy. The receptors originated from a female donor with multiple sclerosis, enrolled in a pregnancy study.

This clone was seen a handful of times. The rearrangement uses TRBV7-8 and TRBJ1-2; 7 bases are shared with TRBD1. V shed 5 bases and J 5 bases; nucleotides not matched to a gene: 11. The germline CDR1 and CDR2 sequences are SGHVS and FQNEAQ. The CDR3 covers 15 residues. The CDR3: CASSLERQGLYGYTF. In DNA form, the CDR3 reads TGTGCCAGCAGCCTGGAGAGACAGGGCCTTTATGGCTACACCTTC.

This chain links TRBV6-4 with TRBJ1-2; no clear D. The CDR3 contains 14 residues. V was pared by 8 bases and J by 8 bases, with 21 bases between. The germline CDR1 and CDR2 sequences are MRHNA and SNTAGT. The CDR3 DNA sequence: TGTGCCAGCCGCCCTTCCGGGTCCCATTTCGGCTACACCTTC. Its protein product is CASRPSGSHFGYTF.

The rearrangement links TRBV4-2 to TRBJ2-5; 10 bases map to TRBD2. From germline, CDR1 is LGHNA and CDR2 YNFKEQ. V shed 0 bases, J shed 5 bases, and the junction held 12 bases outside the gene matches. This CDR3 has 18 residues. The CDR3 region is CASSQDPLAGAPGETQYF. The CDR3 DNA reads TGTGCCAGCAGCCAAGACCCCCTAGCGGGGGCCCCGGGGGAGACCCAGTACTTC.

J is TRBJ1-1 and V is TRBV5-5, with 8 bases identical to TRBD1. The trim removed 3 bases at V and 4 bases at J, leaving 14 bases unmatched. CDR1 and CDR2 from the germline V gene are SGHKS and YYEKEE (reference sequence). The CDR3 has 17 amino acids. The CDR3 loop reads CASSSAVWTGTRTEAFF. Here the CDR3 DNA reads TGTGCCAGCAGCTCCGCTGTGTGGACAGGGACACGCACTGAAGCTTTCTTT.

J is TRBJ2-7 and V is TRBV13; the D gene is possibly TRBD1 (5 bases). Germline CDR1 reads PRHDT; CDR2 reads FYEKMQ (reference sequence). This CDR3 is 16 amino acids long. V was shortened by 0 bases and J by 4 bases, with 16 bases between the two germline ends. The CDR3 DNA sequence: TGTGCCAGCAGCTTAGGCCTCGACAGCTCCCCTTACGAGCAGTACTTC. Its translation: CASSLGLDSSPYEQYF.

In the case of this clone: In this CDR3 the conserved last residue, phenylalanine or tryptophan, is missing, so a read error is likely. Because the CDR3's place on the DNA is in doubt, the DNA is left out and the CDR3 is given as listed by TCRdb. V is TRBV11-2 and J is TRBJ2-7; the table calls TRBD2, which could not be checked here. The CDR3 has 12 amino acids, counting both end residues. CDR1 is SGHAT, CDR2 FQNNGV, per germline. This CDR3 is CASSLFRGASSS.

The rearrangement links TRBV4-1 to TRBJ1-1; D unresolved. The CDR3 runs to 16 residues. V was trimmed by 4 bases and J by 0 bases, leaving 15 bases between them. Germline-derived CDR1 and CDR2 are MGHRA and YSYEKL. The CDR3 region is CASSPTYEFMNTEAFF. The DNA of the CDR3 is TGCGCCAGCAGCCCAACTTATGAGTTCATGAACACTGAAGCTTTCTTT.

The genes are TRBV13 and TRBJ2-3; 9 bases line up with TRBD2. The germline V gene has CDR1 PRHDT and CDR2 FYEKMQ (reference sequence). Germline trimming cut 4 bases from V and 3 bases from J; bases unmatched to any gene: 5. The CDR3 length is 15 residues. The CDR3, as DNA: TGTGCCAGCAGCTCTTCTAGCGGGGTGACAGATACGCAGTATTTT. Translated, it gives CASSSSSGVTDTQYF.

The CDR3 nucleotides read TGTGCCAGCAGCTCAGACAGATGGGGCTACACCTTC. As protein: CASSSDRWGYTF. The chain employs TRBV5-8 and TRBJ1-2, with TRBD1 as a possible D gene (5 bases). Trimming left V 3 bases short and J 8 bases short, with 11 bases between. CDR3 length: 12 amino acids. Looked up from germline, CDR1 is SGHTS and CDR2 is YDEGEE.

The V gene is TRBV2, the J gene TRBJ1-1; possibly TRBD1 for D (6 bases). The germline gives CDR1 SNHLY, CDR2 FYNNEI. The CDR3 loop spans 12 amino acids. V was clipped by 6 bases and J by 6 bases, with 11 bases between them. The CDR3: CASSVDRSEAFF. In nucleotides, the CDR3 is TGTGCCAGCAGCGTCGACAGGTCTGAAGCTTTCTTT.

This clone was picked up one time. The V gene is TRBV5-6, the J gene TRBJ2-6; D gene unclear. The CDR3 spans 18 residues. CDR1 and CDR2 (germline): SGHDT, YYEEEE. With 4 bases removed from V and 0 bases from J, the gap between germline ends came to 17 bases. CDR3 protein: CASSAVPPEFSGANVLTF. The DNA for the CDR3 is TGTGCCAGCAGCGCTGTACCCCCCGAGTTCTCTGGGGCCAACGTCCTGACTTTC.

The chain carries TRBV4-1 and TRBJ1-2; 7 nucleotides line up with TRBD1. Germline V gene lookup returns CDR1 MGHRA and CDR2 YSYEKL. The CDR3 covers 16 residues. V was clipped by 0 bases and J by 3 bases; unmatched bases: 7. CDR3 sequence reads: CASSQDVGGGHYGYTF. The CDR3, as DNA: TGCGCCAGCAGCCAAGATGTCGGAGGGGGCCACTATGGCTACACCTTC.

The chain joins TRBV6-9 to TRBJ2-7, with TRBD1 identical over 7 bases. J lost 0 bases, V lost 7 bases, and 9 bases had no gene match. The CDR3 contains 15 residues. Germline lookup yields CDR1 MNHGY and CDR2 SVAAGI. The CDR3 sequence is CASIGDSESSYEQYF. CDR3 sequence (DNA): TGTGCCAGCATAGGGGACAGCGAGAGCTCCTACGAGCAGTACTTC.

The chain links TRBV11-2 to TRBJ1-2; D ambiguous. Between the trimmed V and J ends, which lost 6 bases and 8 bases, there was a span of 22 bases. Germline CDR1 is SGHAT and CDR2 is FQNNGV. This CDR3 is 15 amino acids long. Here the CDR3 DNA reads TGTGCCAGCAGTCTTAAGGGAGGGAGTTCGTCAGGCTACACCTTC. Its protein is CASSLKGGSSSGYTF.

The gene calls are TRBV5-6 and TRBJ1-1, with 8 positions matching TRBD1. The CDR3 consists of 13 residues. CDR1 and CDR2 (germline): SGHDT, YYEEEE. V was clipped by 7 bases and J by 0 bases; unmatched bases: 2. CDR3 in DNA: TGTGCCAGCGAGACAGGGGTGAACACTGAAGCTTTCTTT. This codes for CASETGVNTEAFF. The entire variable domain, with the rest obtained from reference TRBV5-6 and TRBJ1-1, is as follows: DAGVTQSPTHLIKTRGQQVTLRCSPKSGHDTVSWYQQALGQGPQFIFQYYEEEERQRGNFPDRFSGHQFPNYSSELNVNALLLGDSALYLCASETGVNTEAFFGQGTRLTVV.

The chain couples TRBV5-6 to TRBJ2-2; D is possibly TRBD2 (5 bases). The CDR3 has 14 amino acids. Germline lookup yields CDR1 SGHDT and CDR2 YYEEEE. Trimming removed 0 bases at V and 8 bases at J, with 11 bases between. CDR3 bases: TGTGCCAGCAGCTTGGAGGCTAGCTTGGGGGAGCTGTTTTTT. It codes for CASSLEASLGELFF.

This clone was counted once. CDR3 sequence (DNA): TGTGCCAGCAGCCGGACAGGGGTATCGACAGAGACCCAGTACTTC. As protein: CASSRTGVSTETQYF. The J gene is TRBJ2-5, the V gene TRBV13, with 9 bases identical to TRBD1. V dropped 5 bases and J dropped 4; count of bases not matched to a gene: 8. The germline V gene encodes CDR1 PRHDT and CDR2 FYEKMQ (reference sequence). The CDR3 consists of 15 residues.

V gene TRBV7-9 combines with J gene TRBJ1-1, with unresolved D. This CDR3 has 14 residues. V shed 10 bases and J shed 1 base, with 16 bases lying between them. Per the germline V gene, CDR1 is SEHNR and CDR2 is FQNEAQ (reference sequence). The DNA for the CDR3 is TGTGCCACCTGGGCCTACGACACGAACACTGAAGCTTTCTTT. Amino acid sequence: CATWAYDTNTEAFF.

This clone is classed as medium-sized. The J gene is TRBJ2-7, the V gene TRBV27; TRBD2 aligns across 8 bases. The germline V gene has CDR1 MNHEY and CDR2 SMNVEV (reference sequence). Losses at the gene ends were 5 bases for V and 6 bases for J; bases not matched to a gene: 15. The CDR3 has 16 residues. The CDR3 DNA sequence: TGTGCCAGCAGTCCGATCCGGGGGGGGCGGAATCGCGAGCAGTACTTC. Residues: CASSPIRGGRNREQYF.

DNA of the CDR3: TGTGCCAGCAGCCAGGGACAGGGGTTTCTCTACGAGCAGTACTTC. Its protein product is CASSQGQGFLYEQYF. The genes are TRBV5-5 and TRBJ2-7; 10 bases line up with TRBD1. With V trimmed by 4 bases and J by 3 bases, 7 bases remained unmatched. Germline loops: CDR1 SGHKS, CDR2 YYEKEE (reference sequence). This CDR3 region has 15 residues.

CDR3 DNA sequence: TGTGCCAGCAGCCATTCAACTCGGACAGGGTGGGATGAGCAGTTCTTC. Residues: CASSHSTRTGWDEQFF. The rearrangement links TRBV7-2 to TRBJ2-1, with 8 bases matching TRBD1. This CDR3 contains 16 residues. Germline-derived CDR1 and CDR2 are SGHTA and FQGNSA. V gave up 5 bases and J gave up 8 bases; unmatched junction bases: 14.

V gene TRBV9 combines with J gene TRBJ2-7; TRBD2 matches 11 bases. The trim removed 4 bases at V and 4 bases at J, leaving 4 bases unmatched. The CDR3 has 14 amino acids. Germline CDR1 is SGDLS and CDR2 is YYNGEE. The CDR3 here is CASSPGTSGYEQYF. In nucleotides, the CDR3 is TGTGCCAGCAGCCCTGGGACTAGCGGATACGAGCAGTACTTC.

The chain recombines TRBV6-4 with TRBJ2-3; 13 bases fit TRBD2. The CDR3 extends over 16 amino acids. Germline V gene lookup returns CDR1 MRHNA and CDR2 SNTAGT. Losses at the gene ends were 4 bases for V and 1 base for J; bases not matched to a gene: 2. CDR3 region: CASSVGTSGGTDTQYF. The DNA of the CDR3 is TGTGCCAGCAGTGTCGGGACTAGCGGGGGCACAGATACGCAGTATTTT.

The chain combines TRBV5-1 with TRBJ1-4; 9 bases match TRBD1. The CDR3 totals 15 residues. V dropped 5 bases and J dropped 6; count of bases not matched to a gene: 8. The germline V gene encodes CDR1 SGHRS and CDR2 YFSETQ. In nucleotides, the CDR3 is TGCGCCAGCAGTCCATCCGGGACAGGGTATGAAAAACTGTTTTTT. Its translation is CASSPSGTGYEKLFF.